Following are 27 T cell receptor beta chains from one sample sequenced in a study of T-cell memory formation after mild COVID-19. TCRdb fed the 5' RACE reads into MiXCR, producing one record per CDR3 protein. The repertoire consists of a few hundred thousand distinct CDR3 sequences, with 25% to 30% occurring once and the leading ten covering approximately 13%. The source material was PBMCs or a T cell subset sorted from them (not recorded which). Receptors were obtained from an adult woman who had mild COVID-19 (a few samples of this study predate the infection). Cell type and time point are not known.

This clonotype was observed a handful of times. The chain carries TRBV24-1 and TRBJ1-2, with 9 bases aligning to TRBD1. Trimming at V came to 2 bases and at J to 4 bases, leaving 7 bases not matched to a gene. The CDR3 length is 16 residues. CDR1 is KGHDR and CDR2 is SFDVKD in the germline V gene. In nucleotides, the CDR3 is TGTGCCACCAGTGATTCCCGGGACAGGGAGTCCTATGGCTACACCTTC. Residues: CATSDSRDRESYGYTF.

J is TRBJ1-1 and V is TRBV7-2; D may be TRBD1 (6 bases). Germline assignment: CDR1 SGHTA and CDR2 FQGNSA. CDR3 length: 15 residues. Trimming removed 5 bases from V and 1 base from J, with 14 bases in between. The CDR3 spells CASSPTGTRNTEAFF. The CDR3 DNA reads TGTGCCAGCAGCCCAACCGGGACAAGGAACACTGAAGCTTTCTTT.

The rearrangement links TRBV29-1 to TRBJ2-2; D is unclear. V lost 4 bases and J 1 base, leaving 7 bases between the germline ends. The CDR3 has 13 residues. Germline CDR1 SQVTM, CDR2 ANQGSEA. The CDR3 loop is CSVVPRNTGELFF. The CDR3 coding sequence is TGCAGCGTTGTCCCCAGGAACACCGGGGAGCTGTTTTTT.

This clonotype turned up a few times. The rearrangement uses TRBV13 and TRBJ1-6; 8 nucleotides line up with TRBD1. CDR3 length: 14 residues. The junction had 2 bases not matched to a gene; V was cut back by 5 bases and J by 5 bases. From germline, CDR1 is PRHDT and CDR2 FYEKMQ (reference sequence). Written as DNA, the CDR3 is TGTGCCAGCAGCATGGGACAGGATAATTCACCCCTCCACTTT. Its translation: CASSMGQDNSPLHF. Using reference TRBV13 and TRBJ1-6 for the parts outside the CDR3, the full variable domain is AAGVIQSPRHLIKEKRETATLKCYPIPRHDTVYWYQQGPGQDPQFLISFYEKMQSDKGSIPDRFSAQQFSDYHSELNMSSLELGDSALYFCASSMGQDNSPLHFGNGTRLTVT.

In its sample, this clonotype was seen a few times. The chain is built from TRBV7-2 and TRBJ2-7; 10 bases are shared with TRBD2. After removal of 1 base from V and 2 bases from J, the junction contained 2 bases not matched to a gene. CDR1 and CDR2 (germline): SGHTA, FQGNSA. CDR3 length: 15 amino acids. Here the CDR3 reads CASSLGAGGPYEQYF. In DNA, the CDR3 is TGTGCCAGCAGCTTAGGAGCGGGAGGGCCCTACGAGCAGTACTTC.

This rearrangement joins TRBV27 to TRBJ2-3, with 8 bases identical to TRBD1. CDR3 size: 17 residues. V trimming: 2 bases; J trimming: 2 bases; junction bases outside the gene matches: 9. Germline CDR1 is MNHEY and CDR2 is SMNVEV (reference sequence). The CDR3 region has the DNA TGTGCCAGCAGTTTAGGCCCGGGACAGGCAATCACAGATACGCAGTATTTT. This translates into CASSLGPGQAITDTQYF.

The sample holds a few counts of this clonotype. V usage is TRBV27 and J usage is TRBJ1-5; D unresolved. CDR3 length: 13 amino acids. Germline V gene lookup returns CDR1 MNHEY and CDR2 SMNVEV (reference sequence). Trimming took 6 bases from V and 0 from J, leaving 6 bases between them. The CDR3 loop is CASRDDSNQPQHF. CDR3 nucleotides: TGTGCCAGCAGAGACGATAGCAATCAGCCCCAGCATTTT.

This clonotype appeared a few times. The chain carries TRBV7-2 and TRBJ2-4; the match to TRBD2 covers 7 bases. Trimming took 6 bases from V and 1 from J; bases not matched to a gene: 18. Germline V gene lookup returns CDR1 SGHTA and CDR2 FQGNSA. This CDR3 has 19 residues. CDR3 coding DNA: TGTGCCAGCAGACATCAATTGGCTAACAGCGGGGAGGCCAAAAACATTCAGTACTTC. Residues: CASRHQLANSGEAKNIQYF.

V usage is TRBV27 and J usage is TRBJ1-2; no definite D call. Trimming stripped 7 bases from V and 4 bases from J, with 10 bases between. Germline V gene sequence: CDR1 MNHEY, CDR2 SMNVEV (reference sequence). The length of the CDR3 is 12 residues. This CDR3 is CASKGGSYGYTF. CDR3 coding DNA: TGTGCCAGCAAAGGAGGGAGCTATGGCTACACCTTC.

The V and J genes are TRBV20-1 and TRBJ2-1; weak D call: TRBD2 (6 bases). The CDR3 has 15 amino acids. With 6 bases removed from V and 0 bases from J, the gap between germline ends came to 15 bases. CDR1 and CDR2 (germline): DFQATT, SNEGSKA (reference sequence). The CDR3 nucleotides read TGCAGTGCCCCCCGCGGGGATACCTCCTACAATGAGCAGTTCTTC. Translating gives CSAPRGDTSYNEQFF.

The rearrangement links TRBV7-9 to TRBJ1-2, with D tentatively TRBD1 (5 bases). Trimming cost V 3 bases and J 4 bases, with 9 bases left between them. The germline V gene encodes CDR1 SEHNR and CDR2 FQNEAQ (reference sequence). The CDR3 covers 13 residues. CDR3 amino acids: CASSLGLSYGYTF. The CDR3, as DNA: TGTGCCAGCAGCTTGGGACTTTCCTATGGCTACACCTTC.

The rearrangement uses TRBV2 and TRBJ1-1; D is possibly TRBD1 (5 bases). The V and J ends lost 6 bases and 4 bases respectively, with 6 bases between them. The CDR3 covers 11 residues. The germline V gene encodes CDR1 SNHLY and CDR2 FYNNEI. CDR3 bases: TGTGCCAGCAGGGGGCCCACTGAAGCTTTCTTT. It encodes CASRGPTEAFF. Supplemented by reference TRBV2 and TRBJ1-1, the full variable domain reads EPEVTQTPSHQVTQMGQEVILRCVPISNHLYFYWYRQILGQKVEFLVSFYNNEISEKSEIFDDQFSVERPDGSNFTLKIRSTKLEDSAMYFCASRGPTEAFFGQGTRLTVV.

The V gene is TRBV7-8, the J gene TRBJ1-1, with 7 bases matching TRBD1. Trimming at V came to 5 bases and at J to 4 bases, leaving 10 bases not matched to a gene. The CDR3 loop spans 15 amino acids. Germline V gene sequence: CDR1 SGHVS, CDR2 FQNEAQ. The CDR3 nucleotides read TGTGCCAGCAGCGCCCCCCCGACAGGGCCCACTGAAGCTTTCTTT. Its protein is CASSAPPTGPTEAFF.

The gene calls are TRBV18 and TRBJ1-1; D gene unclear. This CDR3 spans 15 amino acids. CDR1 is KGHSH, CDR2 LQKENI, per germline. V was cut by 0 bases and J by 0 bases, with 8 bases left in between. CDR3: CASSPPSRMNTEAFF. The CDR3 nucleotides are TGTGCCAGCTCACCACCGAGCAGGATGAACACTGAAGCTTTCTTT.

This chain connects TRBV7-9 to TRBJ1-1, with TRBD1 identical over 10 bases. The CDR3 totals 16 residues. CDR1 and CDR2 from the germline V gene are SEHNR and FQNEAQ (reference sequence). V was pared by 5 bases and J by 7 bases, with 13 bases of the junction left unmatched. The CDR3 sequence: CASSRGQGVVYNEAFF. DNA for the CDR3: TGTGCCAGCAGCCGTGGACAGGGGGTAGTATACAATGAAGCTTTCTTT. Using reference TRBV7-9 and TRBJ1-1 for the parts outside the CDR3, the full variable domain is DTGVSQNPRHKITKRGQNVTFRCDPISEHNRLYWYRQTLGQGPEFLTYFQNEAQLEKSRLLSDRFSAERPKGSFSTLEIQRTEQGDSAMYLCASSRGQGVVYNEAFFGQGTRLTVV.

A few counts support this clonotype. The chain links TRBV15 to TRBJ2-7; no firm D call. There are 13 residues in the CDR3. The V gene's germline CDR1 is LNHNV and CDR2 YYDKDF (reference sequence). V was trimmed by 4 bases and J by 4 bases, leaving 11 bases between them. CDR3 sequence reads: CATSIGSPYEQYF. The DNA of the CDR3 is TGTGCCACCAGCATCGGAAGTCCTTACGAGCAGTACTTC.

The chain recombines TRBV7-9 with TRBJ1-1, with TRBD1 as a possible D gene (6 bases). This CDR3 has 14 residues. From germline, CDR1 is SEHNR and CDR2 FQNEAQ (reference sequence). V shed 3 bases and J shed 2 bases, with 10 bases lying between them. DNA for the CDR3: TGTGCCAGCAGCTTCGAGACAGGAAACACTGAAGCTTTCTTT. This codes for CASSFETGNTEAFF.

This chain uses TRBV4-3 with TRBJ2-3; D is uncertain. The CDR3 sequence is 15 residues long. Germline V lookup: CDR1 LGHNA, CDR2 YSLEER. V was shortened by 4 bases and J by 2 bases, with 13 bases between the two germline ends. CDR3 DNA: TGCGCCAGCAGCCCCCGGAGTCCAACCACAGATACGCAGTATTTT. Its protein product is CASSPRSPTTDTQYF.

V gene TRBV20-1 combines with J gene TRBJ2-3, with 13 bases lining up with TRBD2. Per the germline V gene, CDR1 is DFQATT and CDR2 is SNEGSKA (reference sequence). CDR3 size: 17 residues. V was clipped by 3 bases and J by 3 bases; unmatched bases: 9. CDR3 sequence reads: CSASALAGGPGTDTQYF. Here the CDR3 DNA reads TGCAGTGCTAGCGCACTAGCGGGAGGGCCCGGGACAGATACGCAGTATTTT.

This clonotype appeared a few times. The genes are TRBV11-2 and TRBJ2-2; a weak D match, TRBD1 (5 bases). Trimming cost V 0 bases and J 1 base, with 21 bases left between them. Germline V gene sequence: CDR1 SGHAT, CDR2 FQNNGV. The CDR3 is 20 amino acids. For the CDR3, the DNA is TGTGCCAGCAGCTTAGATTCTTGGGGCCTCCTCAGGATGAACACCGGGGAGCTGTTTTTT. Protein product: CASSLDSWGLLRMNTGELFF.

This clonotype was found a few times. This chain connects TRBV20-1 to TRBJ2-3, with 10 bases lining up with TRBD2. CDR1 and CDR2 (germline): DFQATT, SNEGSKA (reference sequence). V trimming: 2 bases; J trimming: 4 bases; junction bases outside the gene matches: 6. CDR3 length: 15 amino acids. CDR3 loop: CSARTQRGGPDTQYF. CDR3 DNA: TGCAGTGCTAGAACCCAGCGGGGGGGCCCAGATACGCAGTATTTT.

CDR3 sequence (DNA): TGCAGTGCCGAACTAAGACAGGGGCTCTACGAGCAGTACTTC. As protein: CSAELRQGLYEQYF. V gene TRBV20-1 combines with J gene TRBJ2-7; TRBD1 matches at 8 bases. The junction had 10 bases not matched to a gene; V was cut back by 6 bases and J by 3 bases. The CDR3 loop spans 14 amino acids. Germline V gives CDR1 DFQATT, CDR2 SNEGSKA (reference sequence).

The gene calls are TRBV6-5 and TRBJ2-5, with TRBD2 matching over 11 bases. CDR1 and CDR2 (germline): MNHEY, SVGAGI. The CDR3 extends over 16 amino acids. Trimming took 5 bases from V and 1 from J; bases not matched to a gene: 6. The CDR3 sequence is CASSPRLAGGQETQYF. In DNA form, the CDR3 reads TGTGCCAGCAGTCCTCGGCTAGCGGGGGGCCAAGAGACCCAGTACTTC.

This clonotype was counted a few times. This chain joins TRBV5-1 and TRBJ2-2; D is undetermined. Trimming shortened V by 4 bases and J by 6 bases, and 13 bases separated the two germline ends. CDR3 length equals 14 residues. CDR1 and CDR2 (germline): SGHRS, YFSETQ. The CDR3 loop is CASSPFLQAGELFF. The CDR3 nucleotides are TGCGCCAGCAGCCCGTTCCTCCAGGCCGGGGAGCTGTTTTTT.

This clonotype has just a few counts. The rearrangement uses TRBV9 and TRBJ2-5; the match to TRBD2 covers 7 bases. The length of the CDR3 is 13 residues. V gave up 0 bases and J gave up 5 bases; unmatched junction bases: 1. Germline V CDR1 and CDR2: SGDLS, YYNGEE. CDR3 loop: CASSVAGRETQYF. CDR3 sequence (DNA): TGTGCCAGCAGCGTAGCCGGGAGGGAGACCCAGTACTTC.

This chain links TRBV29-1 with TRBJ2-5; no firm D call. Germline V gives CDR1 SQVTM, CDR2 ANQGSEA. V was pared by 8 bases and J by 5 bases, with 9 bases between. The CDR3 totals 10 residues. CDR3 sequence (DNA): TGCAGCATTCTGAGGGAGACCCAGTACTTC. It specifies CSILRETQYF.

V usage is TRBV7-6 and J usage is TRBJ1-3; D remains unclear. The V end was cut by 0 bases, the J end by 4 bases, with 7 bases between. This CDR3 is 14 amino acids long. Germline CDR1 is SGHVS and CDR2 is FNYEAQ. CDR3 sequence: CASSLAVGGNTIYF. The CDR3 region has the DNA TGTGCCAGCAGCTTAGCGGTAGGAGGAAACACCATATATTTT.